A selection of T cell receptor beta chains follows, all from one sample in a study of blood T cell repertoires in COVID-19. TCRdb keeps only in-frame clones here, not all; method: immunoSEQ multiplex PCR. This sample has around 300,000 clones, with 80% to 90% found just once. The source material was peripheral blood. The origin of the receptors is a young man with active or convalescent COVID-19. CDR3s include the opening cysteine and the closing phenylalanine or tryptophan. Each record gives: CDR3 protein, CDR3 DNA, clone size, J gene, V gene, D gene, CDR3 length. The D gene is left open where the match is weak. Some rows mark clone size as missing; the rest say once, few, many or name a class of expanded clone.

CDR3 protein: CASSSIPGTGVDTIYF; CDR3 DNA: TGTGCCAGCAGTTCAATACCCGGGACAGGGGTCGACACCATATATTTT; clone size: -; J gene: TRBJ1-3; V gene: TRBV6-2/TRBV6-3; D gene: TRBD1; CDR3 length: 16
CDR3 protein: CASSIDLRNTEAFF; CDR3 DNA: TGTGCCAGTAGTATAGATCTGCGGAACACTGAAGCTTTCTTT; clone size: -; J gene: TRBJ1-1; V gene: TRBV19; D gene: -; CDR3 length: 14
CDR3 protein: CASSVSNEQFF; CDR3 DNA: TGTGCCAGCAGCGTCTCCAATGAGCAGTTCTTC; clone size: -; J gene: TRBJ2-1; V gene: TRBV9; D gene: -; CDR3 length: 11
CDR3 protein: CASSLGTGGTEAFF; CDR3 DNA: TGTGCCAGCAGTTTAGGGACAGGGGGAACTGAAGCTTTCTTT; clone size: -; J gene: TRBJ1-1; V gene: TRBV27; D gene: TRBD1; CDR3 length: 14
CDR3 protein: CSVGGMVAGGTNEQFF; CDR3 DNA: TGCAGCGTTGGCGGGATGGTAGCGGGAGGCACCAATGAGCAGTTCTTC; clone size: -; J gene: TRBJ2-1; V gene: TRBV29-1; D gene: TRBD2; CDR3 length: 16
CDR3 protein: CASSLTAVNTEAFF; CDR3 DNA: TGTGCCAGCAGCTTAACAGCTGTGAACACTGAAGCTTTCTTT; clone size: -; J gene: TRBJ1-1; V gene: TRBV7-8; D gene: -; CDR3 length: 14
CDR3 protein: CASSPRSDEANYGYTF; CDR3 DNA: TGTGCCAGCAGCCCGCGCTCCGACGAGGCTAACTATGGCTACACCTTC; clone size: -; J gene: TRBJ1-2; V gene: TRBV3-1/TRBV3-2; D gene: -; CDR3 length: 16
CDR3 protein: CASKSGGADTQYF; CDR3 DNA: TGTGCCAGTAAAAGCGGGGGGGCGGATACGCAGTATTTT; clone size: -; J gene: TRBJ2-3; V gene: TRBV19; D gene: TRBD2; CDR3 length: 13
CDR3 protein: CASSIGGTQHQPQHF; CDR3 DNA: TGTGCCAGTAGTATAGGAGGGACTCAACATCAGCCCCAGCATTTT; clone size: -; J gene: TRBJ1-5; V gene: TRBV19; D gene: -; CDR3 length: 15
CDR3 protein: CASRLGRTTGQYF; CDR3 DNA: TGTGCCAGCAGACTTGGAAGAACGACAGGGCAGTACTTC; clone size: -; J gene: TRBJ2-7; V gene: TRBV5-6; D gene: -; CDR3 length: 13
CDR3 protein: CASSRRRVEEPYNEQFF; CDR3 DNA: TGCGCCAGCAGCCGAAGACGGGTGGAGGAGCCCTACAATGAGCAGTTCTTC; clone size: -; J gene: TRBJ2-1; V gene: TRBV5-1; D gene: -; CDR3 length: 17
CDR3 protein: CASSSRPSGTGGAYNEQFF; CDR3 DNA: TGTGCCAGTAGTAGTCGCCCCAGCGGGACAGGGGGCGCCTACAATGAGCAGTTCTTC; clone size: -; J gene: TRBJ2-1; V gene: TRBV19; D gene: TRBD1; CDR3 length: 19
CDR3 protein: CASSVAGAGEQFF; CDR3 DNA: TGTGCCAGCAGCGTCGCGGGGGCAGGTGAGCAGTTCTTC; clone size: -; J gene: TRBJ2-1; V gene: TRBV7-3; D gene: -; CDR3 length: 13
CDR3 protein: CASNRDSYGYTF; CDR3 DNA: TGTGCCAGTAATCGGGACAGCTATGGCTACACCTTC; clone size: -; J gene: TRBJ1-2; V gene: TRBV19; D gene: TRBD1; CDR3 length: 12
CDR3 protein: CASSYGTGVYYEQYF; CDR3 DNA: TGTGCCAGCAGCTATGGGACAGGGGTCTACTACGAGCAGTACTTC; clone size: -; J gene: TRBJ2-7; V gene: TRBV7-2; D gene: TRBD1; CDR3 length: 15
CDR3 protein: CASSPALRGTGELFF; CDR3 DNA: TGTGCCAGCAGTCCTGCGCTCCGAGGCACCGGGGAGCTGTTTTTT; clone size: -; J gene: TRBJ2-2; V gene: TRBV27; D gene: -; CDR3 length: 15
CDR3 protein: CASSPGGEKLFF; CDR3 DNA: TGTGCCAGCTCACCCGGGGGGGAAAAACTGTTTTTT; clone size: -; J gene: TRBJ1-4; V gene: TRBV18; D gene: -; CDR3 length: 12
CDR3 protein: CSGLESGRETQYF; CDR3 DNA: TGCAGCGGTCTAGAAAGCGGCCGGGAGACCCAGTACTTC; clone size: once; J gene: TRBJ2-5; V gene: TRBV29-1; D gene: -; CDR3 length: 13
CDR3 protein: CASSIGGRPGGSPLHF; CDR3 DNA: TGTGCCAGTAGTATAGGGGGACGACCCGGGGGTTCACCCCTCCACTTT; clone size: once; J gene: TRBJ1-6; V gene: TRBV19; D gene: -; CDR3 length: 16
CDR3 protein: CASSGLAYNEQFF; CDR3 DNA: TGTGCCAGCAGTGGACTTGCCTACAATGAGCAGTTCTTC; clone size: -; J gene: TRBJ2-1; V gene: TRBV7-8; D gene: -; CDR3 length: 13
CDR3 protein: CAWSPLGGAILYGYTF; CDR3 DNA: TGTGCCTGGAGCCCTCTGGGGGGGGCGATCCTCTATGGCTACACCTTC; clone size: few; J gene: TRBJ1-2; V gene: TRBV30; D gene: -; CDR3 length: 16
CDR3 protein: CASSPRTGGGYTF; CDR3 DNA: TGTGCCAGCAGCCCGCGGACAGGAGGGGGCTACACCTTC; clone size: -; J gene: TRBJ1-2; V gene: TRBV9; D gene: TRBD1; CDR3 length: 13
CDR3 protein: CASSPRVAERNYGYTF; CDR3 DNA: TGTGCCAGCAGCCCCCGGGTGGCAGAACGTAACTATGGCTACACCTTC; clone size: -; J gene: TRBJ1-2; V gene: TRBV4-2; D gene: -; CDR3 length: 16
CDR3 protein: CASSLVAGGYTF; CDR3 DNA: TGTGCCAGCAGCTTAGTGGCGGGAGGCTACACCTTC; clone size: -; J gene: TRBJ1-2; V gene: TRBV11-2; D gene: -; CDR3 length: 12
CDR3 protein: CASSRPLEDTEAFF; CDR3 DNA: TGTGCCAGCAGCCGACCCCTTGAGGACACTGAAGCTTTCTTT; clone size: -; J gene: TRBJ1-1; V gene: TRBV5-4; D gene: -; CDR3 length: 14
CDR3 protein: CASSWGDNEKLFF; CDR3 DNA: TGTGCCAGCAGCTGGGGGGATAATGAAAAACTGTTTTTT; clone size: -; J gene: TRBJ1-4; V gene: TRBV13; D gene: -; CDR3 length: 13
CDR3 protein: CASTRTGGQPQHF; CDR3 DNA: TGTGCCAGCACCCGGACCGGGGGTCAGCCCCAGCATTTT; clone size: -; J gene: TRBJ1-5; V gene: TRBV7-2; D gene: -; CDR3 length: 13
CDR3 protein: CASSRQGSGVYEQYF; CDR3 DNA: TGTGCCAGCAGCCGACAGGGATCAGGGGTCTACGAGCAGTACTTC; clone size: few; J gene: TRBJ2-7; V gene: TRBV5-4; D gene: TRBD1; CDR3 length: 15
CDR3 protein: CASSRNYNEQFF; CDR3 DNA: TGTGCCAGCAGCAGAAACTACAATGAGCAGTTCTTC; clone size: -; J gene: TRBJ2-1; V gene: TRBV27; D gene: -; CDR3 length: 12
CDR3 protein: CASTTGGSGTEAFF; CDR3 DNA: TGTGCCAGTACGACAGGGGGCTCTGGCACTGAAGCTTTCTTT; clone size: -; J gene: TRBJ1-1; V gene: TRBV11-2; D gene: TRBD1; CDR3 length: 14
CDR3 protein: CASSYHAGGTGEKLFF; CDR3 DNA: TGTGCCAGTAGCTATCACGCAGGGGGAACGGGCGAAAAACTGTTTTTT; clone size: -; J gene: TRBJ1-4; V gene: TRBV19; D gene: TRBD1; CDR3 length: 16
CDR3 protein: CATSDLEDREQFF; CDR3 DNA: TGTGCCACCAGTGATTTGGAGGACAGGGAGCAGTTCTTC; clone size: few; J gene: TRBJ2-1; V gene: TRBV24-1; D gene: TRBD1; CDR3 length: 13
CDR3 protein: CASSGQGGGGGYTF; CDR3 DNA: TGTGCCAGCAGTGGACAGGGAGGGGGAGGTGGCTACACCTTC; clone size: -; J gene: TRBJ1-2; V gene: TRBV28; D gene: TRBD1; CDR3 length: 14
CDR3 protein: CASKNSWGGRAPTEAFF; CDR3 DNA: TGTGCCAGTAAAAACTCTTGGGGGGGGCGCGCCCCCACTGAAGCTTTCTTT; clone size: few; J gene: TRBJ1-1; V gene: TRBV7-2; D gene: -; CDR3 length: 17
CDR3 protein: CASSVGDRYRASYEQYF; CDR3 DNA: TGTGCCAGCAGCGTCGGGGACAGGTACAGGGCTTCCTACGAGCAGTACTTC; clone size: -; J gene: TRBJ2-7; V gene: TRBV9; D gene: TRBD1; CDR3 length: 17
CDR3 protein: CASSDQAGNSPEAFF; CDR3 DNA: TGTGCCAGCAGTGACCAAGCAGGGAACTCTCCCGAAGCTTTCTTT; clone size: few; J gene: TRBJ1-1; V gene: TRBV6-1; D gene: -; CDR3 length: 15
CDR3 protein: CAIATGTSGNTGELFF; CDR3 DNA: TGTGCCATCGCAACCGGGACTAGCGGGAACACCGGGGAGCTGTTTTTT; clone size: -; J gene: TRBJ2-2; V gene: TRBV10-3; D gene: TRBD2; CDR3 length: 16
CDR3 protein: CASSYFYSNQPQHF; CDR3 DNA: TGTGCCAGCAGTTACTTCTATAGCAATCAGCCCCAGCATTTT; clone size: -; J gene: TRBJ1-5; V gene: TRBV6-2/TRBV6-3; D gene: -; CDR3 length: 14
CDR3 protein: CATSRAGQGNYGYTF; CDR3 DNA: TGTGCCACCTCCCGGGCGGGACAGGGAAACTATGGCTACACCTTC; clone size: few; J gene: TRBJ1-2; V gene: TRBV27; D gene: TRBD1; CDR3 length: 15
CDR3 protein: CASSLLAGTYNEQFF; CDR3 DNA: TGTGCCAGCAGTTTACTAGCGGGGACATACAATGAGCAGTTCTTC; clone size: -; J gene: TRBJ2-1; V gene: TRBV27; D gene: TRBD2; CDR3 length: 15
CDR3 protein: CASSQDWWGLAGEETQYF; CDR3 DNA: TGCGCCAGCAGCCAAGACTGGTGGGGACTAGCGGGAGAAGAGACCCAGTACTTC; clone size: -; J gene: TRBJ2-5; V gene: TRBV4-1; D gene: TRBD2; CDR3 length: 18
CDR3 protein: CATGTGFGYTF; CDR3 DNA: TGTGCCACCGGAACAGGGTTTGGCTACACCTTC; clone size: -; J gene: TRBJ1-2; V gene: TRBV27; D gene: -; CDR3 length: 11
CDR3 protein: CASRIGASEQYF; CDR3 DNA: TGTGCCTCCCGGATAGGGGCCTCCGAGCAGTACTTC; clone size: -; J gene: TRBJ2-7; V gene: TRBV7-9; D gene: -; CDR3 length: 12
CDR3 protein: CASSLRVWAGQGREQFF; CDR3 DNA: TGTGCCAGCAGCTTGAGGGTCTGGGCCGGACAGGGACGTGAGCAGTTCTTC; clone size: -; J gene: TRBJ2-1; V gene: TRBV5-6; D gene: TRBD1; CDR3 length: 17
CDR3 protein: CASSPSGTPLTEAFF; CDR3 DNA: TGTGCCAGCTCACCGAGCGGGACCCCGTTGACTGAAGCTTTCTTT; clone size: -; J gene: TRBJ1-1; V gene: TRBV18; D gene: -; CDR3 length: 15
CDR3 protein: CAAGGSTDTQYF; CDR3 DNA: TGTGCCGCAGGGGGGTCCACAGATACGCAGTATTTT; clone size: -; J gene: TRBJ2-3; V gene: TRBV18; D gene: -; CDR3 length: 12
CDR3 protein: CASSETGAFNYGYTF; CDR3 DNA: TGTGCCAGCTCAGAAACAGGGGCTTTTAACTATGGCTACACCTTC; clone size: -; J gene: TRBJ1-2; V gene: TRBV18; D gene: TRBD1; CDR3 length: 15
CDR3 protein: CSVGISGTGENIQYF; CDR3 DNA: TGCAGCGTTGGAATTAGCGGGACAGGGGAAAACATTCAGTACTTC; clone size: -; J gene: TRBJ2-4; V gene: TRBV29-1; D gene: TRBD1; CDR3 length: 15
CDR3 protein: CASSSTGGSGNTIYF; CDR3 DNA: TGTGCCAGTAGCAGTACAGGGGGCTCTGGAAACACCATATATTTT; clone size: -; J gene: TRBJ1-3; V gene: TRBV19; D gene: TRBD1; CDR3 length: 15
CDR3 protein: CASYLGGITEAFF; CDR3 DNA: TGTGCCAGCTACCTAGGGGGCATCACTGAAGCTTTCTTT; clone size: -; J gene: TRBJ1-1; V gene: TRBV6-5; D gene: TRBD1; CDR3 length: 13
CDR3 protein: CATSVGVGTEAFF; CDR3 DNA: TGTGCCACCAGTGTCGGGGTAGGGACTGAAGCTTTCTTT; clone size: once; J gene: TRBJ1-1; V gene: TRBV24-1; D gene: -; CDR3 length: 13
CDR3 protein: CASSQEGWQGAREQYF; CDR3 DNA: TGCGCCAGCAGCCAAGAAGGGTGGCAGGGGGCGAGGGAGCAGTACTTC; clone size: -; J gene: TRBJ2-7; V gene: TRBV4-1; D gene: TRBD1; CDR3 length: 16
CDR3 protein: CASSLGQVSYNEQFF; CDR3 DNA: TGCGCCAGCAGCTTGGGACAGGTCTCCTACAATGAGCAGTTCTTC; clone size: -; J gene: TRBJ2-1; V gene: TRBV5-1; D gene: -; CDR3 length: 15
CDR3 protein: CASSPRAAGEQYF; CDR3 DNA: TGTGCCAGCAGTCCCCGGGCGGCGGGCGAGCAGTACTTC; clone size: few; J gene: TRBJ2-7; V gene: TRBV2; D gene: -; CDR3 length: 13
CDR3 protein: CASSGRTLLDTQYF; CDR3 DNA: TGTGCCAGCAGTGGAAGGACTCTTTTAGATACGCAGTATTTT; clone size: -; J gene: TRBJ2-3; V gene: TRBV28; D gene: -; CDR3 length: 14
CDR3 protein: CASSYRGGELFF; CDR3 DNA: TGTGCCAGCAGCTATAGAGGCGGGGAGCTGTTTTTT; clone size: -; J gene: TRBJ2-2; V gene: TRBV7-9; D gene: -; CDR3 length: 12
CDR3 protein: CATPFPRGSYNSPLHF; CDR3 DNA: TGTGCCACCCCCTTCCCCAGGGGCTCCTATAATTCACCCCTCCACTTT; clone size: few; J gene: TRBJ1-6; V gene: TRBV24-1; D gene: -; CDR3 length: 16
CDR3 protein: CASSLDFQGRDEQYF; CDR3 DNA: TGTGCCAGCAGCTTAGATTTCCAGGGAAGGGACGAGCAGTACTTC; clone size: -; J gene: TRBJ2-7; V gene: TRBV7-2; D gene: -; CDR3 length: 15
CDR3 protein: CASSRRGETQYF; CDR3 DNA: TGTGCCAGCAGCCGAAGGGGTGAGACCCAGTACTTC; clone size: -; J gene: TRBJ2-5; V gene: TRBV7-8; D gene: -; CDR3 length: 12